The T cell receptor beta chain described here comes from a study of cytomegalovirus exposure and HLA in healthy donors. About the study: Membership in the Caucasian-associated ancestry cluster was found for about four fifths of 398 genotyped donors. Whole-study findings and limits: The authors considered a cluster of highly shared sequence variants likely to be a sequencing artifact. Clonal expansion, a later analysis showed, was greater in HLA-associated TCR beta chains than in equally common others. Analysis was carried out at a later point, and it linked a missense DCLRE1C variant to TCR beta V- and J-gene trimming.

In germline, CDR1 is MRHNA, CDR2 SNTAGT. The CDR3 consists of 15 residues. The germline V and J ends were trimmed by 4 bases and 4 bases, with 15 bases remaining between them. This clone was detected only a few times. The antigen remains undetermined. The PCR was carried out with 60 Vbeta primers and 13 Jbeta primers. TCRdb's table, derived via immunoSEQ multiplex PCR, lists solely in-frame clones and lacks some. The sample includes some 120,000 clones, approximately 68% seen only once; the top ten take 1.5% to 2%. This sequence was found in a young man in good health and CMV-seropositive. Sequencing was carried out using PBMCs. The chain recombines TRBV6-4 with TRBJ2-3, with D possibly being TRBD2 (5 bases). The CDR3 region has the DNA TGTGCCAGCAGTGGGGGAGAAGACCCCGCAGATACGCAGTATTTT. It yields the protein CASSGGEDPADTQYF.